Below, 15 T cell receptor beta chains from the same sample are listed, as sequenced in a study of CD8 T cells in ankylosing spondylitis. Using its own MiXCR run on the 5' RACE reads, TCRdb lists one record per CDR3 protein. The table includes around 100,000 distinct CDR3 sequences, approximately 25% detected once. Material: synovial fluid, either unsorted or a sorted T cell fraction (not recorded which). Every receptor here comes from a male donor with ankylosing spondylitis.

As for this clonotype: This clone may be a read error of a much larger clone one base away. V is TRBV5-1 and J is TRBJ1-1, with 7 bases lining up with TRBD1. The CDR3 has 17 amino acids. After removal of 2 bases from V and 5 bases from J, the junction contained 15 bases not matched to a gene. Germline V gene sequence: CDR1 SGHRS, CDR2 YFSETQ. CDR3 sequence reads: CASSFSGTASEATEAFF. CDR3 in DNA: TGCGCCAGCAGCTTCTCTGGGACAGCCTCTGAGGCTACTGAAGCTTTCTTT.

This clonotype was seen only a few times. The chain combines TRBV28 with TRBJ2-3; D is perhaps TRBD1 (7 bases). V was trimmed by 2 bases and J by 3 bases, leaving 15 bases between them. The CDR3 contains 16 residues. Looked up from germline, CDR1 is MDHEN and CDR2 is SYDVKM. The DNA for the CDR3 is TGTGCCAGCAGTTTAATTAGGAGGGGGCGGACAGATACGCAGTATTTT. Translated: CASSLIRRGRTDTQYF.

This clonotype was observed at least ten times. The CDR3 spells CATSDFEETQYF. In DNA form, the CDR3 reads TGTGCCACCAGTGATTTCGAAGAGACCCAGTACTTC. The chain recombines TRBV24-1 with TRBJ2-5; D is uncertain. The CDR3 is 12 residues long. The V end lost 1 base, the J end lost 3 bases, and 2 bases lay between the germline ends. CDR1 is KGHDR and CDR2 is SFDVKD in the germline V gene.

The CDR3 is CASSQGLSKAGELFF. CDR3 sequence (DNA): TGTGCCAGCAGCCAGGGACTATCGAAGGCCGGGGAGCTGTTTTTT. This rearrangement joins TRBV14 to TRBJ2-2; 7 bases are shared with TRBD2. Germline CDR1 reads SGHDN; CDR2 reads FVKESK. V was clipped by 3 bases and J by 6 bases; unmatched bases: 7. The CDR3 spans 15 residues.

The chain is built from TRBV2 and TRBJ2-1; 12 bases line up with TRBD2. This CDR3 is 15 amino acids long. J gave up 8 bases and V 6 bases, and 8 bases lay outside the gene matches. Germline V gene sequence: CDR1 SNHLY, CDR2 FYNNEI. The CDR3: CASSKRLAGDDEQFF. DNA of the CDR3: TGTGCCAGCAGCAAAAGACTAGCGGGAGACGATGAGCAGTTCTTC.

In this sample, this clonotype turned up a few times. The chain recombines TRBV7-9 with TRBJ2-1; 10 nucleotides match TRBD2. The CDR3 has 15 amino acids. Germline V gene lookup returns CDR1 SEHNR and CDR2 FQNEAQ (reference sequence). The V and J ends lost 4 bases and 5 bases, in that order; junction bases with no gene match: 5. CDR3 region: CASSYRTSGNNEQFF. CDR3 in DNA: TGTGCCAGCAGCTACCGGACTAGCGGTAACAATGAGCAGTTCTTC.

The chain couples TRBV13 to TRBJ1-2, with D possibly being TRBD1 (6 bases). The CDR3 totals 12 residues. The germline V gene encodes CDR1 PRHDT and CDR2 FYEKMQ (reference sequence). The ends were cut back, 5 bases at V and 7 bases at J, with 11 bases in the middle. CDR3 DNA sequence: TGTGCCAGCAGCAGGGCGGGGGCTGGCTACACCTTC. Residues: CASSRAGAGYTF. Together with reference TRBV13 and TRBJ1-2, the CDR3 gives the full variable domain: AAGVIQSPRHLIKEKRETATLKCYPIPRHDTVYWYQQGPGQDPQFLISFYEKMQSDKGSIPDRFSAQQFSDYHSELNMSSLELGDSALYFCASSRAGAGYTFGSGTRLTVV.

The V call is TRBV11-2, the J call TRBJ2-7; TRBD2 aligns across 13 bases. CDR1 and CDR2 (germline): SGHAT, FQNNGV. Unmatched junction bases numbered 6, after V lost 8 bases and J lost 2 bases. There are 15 residues in the CDR3. The CDR3, as DNA: TGTGCCAGCGGGAGAGGGACTAGCGGGACCTACGAGCAGTACGTC. It specifies CASGRGTSGTYEQYV.

The chain has TRBV5-1 and TRBJ2-3; D is unresolved. Germline V gives CDR1 SGHRS, CDR2 YFSETQ. The CDR3 covers 12 residues. V was cut by 5 bases and J by 10 bases, with 14 bases left in between. CDR3 coding DNA: TGCGCCAGCAGTTCCCCCCCTAATGCGCAGTATTTT. This translates into CASSSPPNAQYF.

This clonotype was detected a few times. The V gene is TRBV11-3, the J gene TRBJ1-1; D remains ambiguous. This CDR3 comprises 14 residues. The germline V gene encodes CDR1 SGHNT and CDR2 YENEEA. V lost 4 bases to trimming and J lost 1 base, with 10 bases between them. This CDR3 reads CASSSVGRNTEAFF. The CDR3 DNA follows: TGTGCCAGCAGCTCCGTAGGGCGGAACACTGAAGCTTTCTTT.

A few counts support this clonotype. The rearrangement links TRBV27 to TRBJ2-1; 8 bases line up with TRBD2. The germline V gene encodes CDR1 MNHEY and CDR2 SMNVEV (reference sequence). Unmatched junction bases numbered 3, after V lost 3 bases and J lost 5 bases. The CDR3 extends over 14 amino acids. The CDR3 DNA follows: TGTGCCAGCAGTTTGCCGGGAGGGCACAATGAGCAGTTCTTC. This gives the protein CASSLPGGHNEQFF.

The rearrangement uses TRBV6-1 and TRBJ1-1, with D uncertain. Germline V gene data show CDR1 as MNHNS and CDR2 as SASEGT. This CDR3 spans 13 amino acids. With 4 bases removed from V and 1 base from J, the gap between germline ends came to 7 bases. CDR3 coding DNA: TGTGCCAGCAGTGTTCGTTGGAACACTGAAGCTTTCTTT. This sequence encodes CASSVRWNTEAFF.

V is TRBV20-1 and J is TRBJ2-3, with 7 bases that match TRBD1. J gave up 0 bases and V 4 bases, and 13 bases lay outside the gene matches. The CDR3 is 17 residues long. The germline V gene encodes CDR1 DFQATT and CDR2 SNEGSKA (reference sequence). The CDR3 bases are TGCAGTGCTACTGACCTCCCCGGGACAGTAAGCACAGATACGCAGTATTTT. Amino acids: CSATDLPGTVSTDTQYF.

J is TRBJ1-2 and V is TRBV24-1; D gene uncertain. Germline V CDR1 and CDR2: KGHDR, SFDVKD. V was cut by 4 bases and J by 2 bases, with 7 bases left in between. The CDR3 is made up of 13 amino acids. This CDR3 reads CATSEVQNYGYTF. In DNA form, the CDR3 reads TGTGCCACCAGTGAAGTACAGAACTATGGCTACACCTTC.

This clonotype appeared many times. This chain connects TRBV7-9 to TRBJ2-7, with TRBD2 identical over 8 bases. The ends lost 2 bases at V and 3 bases at J; junction bases unmatched: 0. This CDR3 spans 13 amino acids. Germline V lookup: CDR1 SEHNR, CDR2 FQNEAQ (reference sequence). Here the CDR3 DNA reads TGTGCCAGCAGCTTAACTAGCGGCTACGAGCAGTACTTC. Its protein is CASSLTSGYEQYF.